Presented here are 26 T cell receptor beta chains from one specimen sequenced in a study of identical twins listed by TCRdb under 2016. The receptor library was made with 5' RACE. Sequencing was carried out with an Illumina HiSeq 2000. TCRdb applied fastp at Q25 and MiXCR to the public reads, then kept only in-frame beta chains. Records with the same CDR3 protein are collapsed into one entry carrying the most frequent genes and DNA. The sample data list approximately 680,000 distinct CDR3 sequences, and around 7.4% of these were observed just once. 1.6% of the sample goes to the ten largest clones. These records were also assigned to another study, of yellow fever vaccine responses in identical twins.

Sequenced input: PBMCs. Receptors were obtained from a woman aged 18-29 years in good health.

This clonotype was detected only a few times. The genes are TRBV12-3 or TRBV12-4 and TRBJ1-5; D unclear. Trimming took 4 bases from V and 10 from J, leaving 8 bases between them. This CDR3 contains 11 residues. The CDR3 DNA reads TGTGCCAGCAGTTCAGGCCGACCCCAGCATTTT. Protein: CASSSGRPQHF.

This chain links TRBV19 with TRBJ2-7; possibly TRBD2 for D (5 bases). The CDR3 spans 13 residues. The V gene's germline CDR1 is LNHDA and CDR2 SQIVND (reference sequence). The ends were cut back, 4 bases at V and 3 bases at J, with 10 bases in the middle. In nucleotides, the CDR3 is TGTGCCAGTAGTAGCCTCGGAGGCTACGAGCAGTACTTC. Its translation: CASSSLGGYEQYF. Full variable domain (rest looked up from reference TRBV19 and TRBJ2-7): DGGITQSPKYLFRKEGQNVTLSCEQNLNHDAMYWYRQDPGQGLRLIYYSQIVNDFQKGDIAEGYSVSREKKESFPLTVTSAQKNPTAFYLCASSSLGGYEQYFGPGTRLTVT.

This clonotype has only a few counts. J is TRBJ2-7 and V is TRBV28; 11 bases are shared with TRBD2. This CDR3 spans 15 amino acids. V was pared by 4 bases and J by 3 bases, with 5 bases of the junction left unmatched. CDR1 is MDHEN and CDR2 is SYDVKM in the germline V gene. The DNA for the CDR3 is TGTGCCAGCAGTTCGCGGCTAGCGGGAGGCTACGAGCAGTACTTC. Translation gives CASSSRLAGGYEQYF.

V gene TRBV2 combines with J gene TRBJ2-1; 7 bases are a match to TRBD2. Germline V gene data show CDR1 as SNHLY and CDR2 as FYNNEI. The CDR3 contains 17 residues. J gave up 0 bases and V 5 bases, and 10 bases lay outside the gene matches. The CDR3 protein is CASSSKGLLSSYNEQFF. In DNA, the CDR3 is TGTGCCAGCAGTAGTAAGGGACTATTGAGCTCCTACAATGAGCAGTTCTTC.

This clonotype was observed at least ten times. The chain links TRBV12-3 or TRBV12-4 to TRBJ1-2, with D tentatively TRBD1 (5 bases). There are 13 residues in the CDR3. Trimming took 3 bases from V and 2 from J, leaving 7 bases between them. The CDR3, as DNA: TGTGCCAGCAGTTTGACAGCAAACTATGGCTACACCTTC. Encoded protein: CASSLTANYGYTF.

This chain connects TRBV7-6 to TRBJ2-2; 9 nucleotides match TRBD2. The germline gives CDR1 SGHVS, CDR2 FNYEAQ. There are 17 residues in the CDR3. V was pared by 5 bases and J by 3 bases, with 10 bases of the junction left unmatched. CDR3 residues: CASSPAIAGDYTGELFF. The CDR3 region has the DNA TGTGCCAGCAGCCCGGCTATAGCGGGAGACTACACCGGGGAGCTGTTTTTT.

This clonotype was picked up a small number of times. This rearrangement joins TRBV6-5 to TRBJ2-5, with D uncertain. Germline assignment: CDR1 MNHEY and CDR2 SVGAGI. The length of the CDR3 is 14 residues. With 3 bases removed from V and 2 bases from J, the gap between germline ends came to 10 bases. In DNA form, the CDR3 reads TGTGCCAGCAGTTATGTAGGCGCACAAGAGACCCAGTACTTC. Its protein product is CASSYVGAQETQYF.

The gene calls are TRBV7-6 and TRBJ2-3, with 7 bases lining up with TRBD1. This CDR3 comprises 18 residues. Per the germline V gene, CDR1 is SGHVS and CDR2 is FNYEAQ. The V gene end was trimmed by 3 bases and the J gene end by 5 bases; junction bases not matched to a gene: 17. The CDR3 is CASSFRPDRALVQDTQYF. CDR3 DNA: TGTGCCAGCAGCTTTCGCCCCGACAGGGCCCTTGTGCAAGATACGCAGTATTTT.

Ten or more counts support this clonotype. This chain uses TRBV11-2 with TRBJ1-1; D uncertain. V was clipped by 1 base and J by 5 bases, with 11 bases between them. This CDR3 is built from 14 residues. Germline V lookup: CDR1 SGHAT, CDR2 FQNNGV. CDR3 nucleotides: TGTGCCAGCAGCTTAGCTCCAGGTGGTACTGAAGCTTTCTTT. It translates to CASSLAPGGTEAFF. The entire variable domain, with the rest obtained from reference TRBV11-2 and TRBJ1-1, is as follows: EAGVAQSPRYKIIEKRQSVAFWCNPISGHATLYWYQQILGQGPKLLIQFQNNGVVDDSQLPKDRFSAERLKGVDSTLKIQPAKLEDSAVYLCASSLAPGGTEAFFGQGTRLTVV.

The chain uses TRBV5-1 and TRBJ2-7; 7 bases agree with TRBD2. The CDR3 length is 14 residues. The trim removed 3 bases at V and 4 bases at J, leaving 7 bases unmatched. The V gene's germline CDR1 is SGHRS and CDR2 YFSETQ. DNA of the CDR3: TGCGCCAGCAGCTCGGACGGCGGGGGTTACGAGCAGTACGTC. Translated: CASSSDGGGYEQYV.

This clonotype was picked up a small number of times. V and J are TRBV20-1 and TRBJ2-1; the D gene is possibly TRBD1 (7 bases). The V gene lost 0 bases and the J gene lost 4 bases, with 16 bases spanning the gap. This CDR3 is 16 amino acids long. Per the germline V gene, CDR1 is DFQATT and CDR2 is SNEGSKA (reference sequence). The CDR3 loop reads CSARDKGAGPYNEQFF. Here the CDR3 DNA reads TGCAGTGCTAGAGATAAGGGGGCGGGACCATACAATGAGCAGTTCTTC.

Many counts were recorded for this clonotype. CDR3 amino acids: CSVQMDRGDNEQFF. The CDR3 DNA is TGCAGCGTTCAGATGGACAGGGGGGACAATGAGCAGTTCTTC. The chain combines TRBV29-1 with TRBJ2-1; 10 bases align to TRBD1. Germline V gene sequence: CDR1 SQVTM, CDR2 ANQGSEA. This CDR3 has 14 residues. V shed 5 bases and J 5 bases; nucleotides not matched to a gene: 6.

DNA of the CDR3: TGCGCCAGCAGCGGGGATGTGTTCTATGGCTACACCTTC. Translation: CASSGDVFYGYTF. V usage is TRBV5-1 and J usage is TRBJ1-2, with no clear D. Trimming cost V 4 bases and J 4 bases, with 11 bases left between them. The length of the CDR3 is 13 residues. Per the germline V gene, CDR1 is SGHRS and CDR2 is YFSETQ.

This clonotype has a handful of counts. The chain recombines TRBV7-6 with TRBJ2-2; 8 bases agree with TRBD2. After removal of 5 bases from V and 8 bases from J, the junction contained 10 bases not matched to a gene. Germline V gene sequence: CDR1 SGHVS, CDR2 FNYEAQ. The CDR3 has 15 amino acids. In DNA, the CDR3 is TGTGCCAGCAGCCGGCCGGGACTAGGGACTGGGGAGCTGTTTTTT. This codes for CASSRPGLGTGELFF.

This clonotype was detected only a few times. The V gene is TRBV6-2 or TRBV6-3, the J gene TRBJ2-5, with D possibly being TRBD2 (5 bases). V shed 11 bases and J shed 5 bases, with 24 bases lying between them. This CDR3 has 15 amino acids. Germline-derived CDR1 and CDR2 are MNHEY and SVGEGT. The CDR3 DNA reads as TGTGCCTTCCGTCCTAGCCCGGCGCATTTGGAGACCCAGTACTTC. This sequence encodes CAFRPSPAHLETQYF.

This clonotype was seen many times. The rearrangement uses TRBV5-1 and TRBJ1-1, with a tentative D call TRBD1 (6 bases). Germline lookup yields CDR1 SGHRS and CDR2 YFSETQ. The CDR3 consists of 16 residues. Deletions cut 0 bases from V and 0 bases from J, with 12 bases between. This CDR3 is CASSLGAGVMNTEAFF. The DNA of the CDR3 is TGCGCCAGCAGCTTGGGGGCAGGGGTTATGAACACTGAAGCTTTCTTT.

This clonotype was detected a few times. This chain connects TRBV6-1 to TRBJ1-3, with D unresolved. Trimming pared 6 bases from V and 0 bases from J, leaving 9 bases between. From germline, CDR1 is MNHNS and CDR2 SASEGT. There are 14 residues in the CDR3. The CDR3 coding sequence is TGTGCCAGCAGGACAATCTCCTCTGGAAACACCATATATTTT. This gives the protein CASRTISSGNTIYF.

The table lists this clonotype with a few counts. V and J are TRBV10-3 and TRBJ2-7; the match to TRBD1 covers 8 bases. Trimming removed 2 bases from V and 5 bases from J; junction bases left unmatched: 5. From germline, CDR1 is ENHRY and CDR2 SYGVKD. The CDR3 consists of 14 residues. Here the CDR3 DNA reads TGTGCCATCAGTGAGACAGGGGGACGGGACGAGCAGTACTTC. As protein: CAISETGGRDEQYF.

In regard to this clonotype: This may come from a read error, since a much larger clone is one base off. The chain couples TRBV20-1 to TRBJ2-7; 9 nucleotides agree with TRBD2. The length of the CDR3 is 14 residues. Germline V gene sequence: CDR1 DFQATT, CDR2 SNEGSKA (reference sequence). The CDR3, as DNA: TGCAGTGCTCACCTAGCGGGGAGCTCCTACGAGCAGTGCTTC. This codes for CSAHLAGSSYEQCF.

This clonotype has more than one count but fewer than ten. The chain joins TRBV6-1 to TRBJ1-1; D unresolved. Trimming pared 6 bases from V and 1 base from J, leaving 12 bases between. The CDR3 sequence is 14 residues long. Germline CDR1 and CDR2: MNHNS and SASEGT. CDR3 sequence reads: CASSPGRENTEAFF. For the CDR3, the DNA is TGTGCCAGCAGCCCGGGGAGGGAGAACACTGAAGCTTTCTTT.

This clonotype was counted between two and nine times. The chain links TRBV4-1 to TRBJ2-3, with D possibly TRBD2 on 5 matching bases. The CDR3 sequence is 14 residues long. Trimming left V 1 base short and J 2 bases short, with 7 bases between. Germline assignment: CDR1 MGHRA and CDR2 YSYEKL. The CDR3 DNA reads TGCGCCAGCAGCCAAGGGACTCACACAGATACGCAGTATTTT. Translation: CASSQGTHTDTQYF.

This chain links TRBV6-1 with TRBJ2-7, with D uncertain. Trimming pared 1 base from V and 2 bases from J, leaving 15 bases between. The CDR3 consists of 16 residues. Per germline, CDR1 MNHNS and CDR2 SASEGT. Here the CDR3 DNA reads TGTGCCAGCAGTGAAGACCCCTCCCGGGTAACCTACGAGCAGTACTTC. Translation: CASSEDPSRVTYEQYF.

There are a few counts of this clonotype. V usage is TRBV20-1 and J usage is TRBJ1-3, with D possibly TRBD1 on 5 matching bases. Per germline, CDR1 DFQATT and CDR2 SNEGSKA (reference sequence). Trimming removed 6 bases at V and 7 bases at J, with 22 bases between. The CDR3 consists of 15 residues. This CDR3 reads CSAHRTGLAANTIYF. CDR3 in DNA: TGCAGTGCACACCGTACAGGTCTGGCCGCGAACACCATATATTTT.

This clonotype showed up many times. V gene TRBV3-1 combines with J gene TRBJ2-3, with TRBD2 matching 9 bases. In germline, CDR1 is LGHDT, CDR2 YNNKEL (reference sequence). The CDR3 spans 19 residues. V gave up 0 bases and J gave up 8 bases; unmatched junction bases: 18. The CDR3 nucleotides read TGTGCCAGCAGCCAAGATCCCCCAGCGGGAGGCCTGCGGCCCCGTACGCAGTATTTT. Amino acids: CASSQDPPAGGLRPRTQYF.

The chain carries TRBV6-1 and TRBJ2-3; 10 positions agree with TRBD2. Germline-derived CDR1 and CDR2 are MNHNS and SASEGT. V shed 6 bases and J 3 bases; nucleotides not matched to a gene: 6. This CDR3 region has 15 residues. This CDR3 reads CASRIAGGSTDTQYF. CDR3 nucleotides: TGTGCCAGCAGAATAGCGGGGGGTTCGACAGATACGCAGTATTTT.

In its sample, this clonotype was seen many times. This sequence joins TRBV12-3 or TRBV12-4 and TRBJ1-5; D might be TRBD1 (5 bases). Trimming removed 5 bases from V and 1 base from J, with 12 bases in between. This CDR3 region has 15 residues. This chain's CDR3 is CASSPQGGSNQPQHF. CDR3 sequence (DNA): TGTGCCAGCAGTCCCCAGGGAGGCAGCAATCAGCCCCAGCATTTT.